These 28 T cell receptor beta chains were all obtained from the same sample, sequenced in a study of blood T cell repertoires in COVID-19. The table came from immunoSEQ multiplex PCR; TCRdb's copy has only in-frame clones and leaves some out. Of roughly 190,000 clones in the sample, about nine tenths were seen once. The sequencing sample was made of peripheral blood. These TCRs come from a man aged 45-65 years with acute or convalescent COVID-19.

J is TRBJ2-1 and V is TRBV4-3; 9 bases map to TRBD2. The length of the CDR3 is 18 residues. Germline V gene sequence: CDR1 LGHNA, CDR2 YSLEER. Losses at the gene ends were 0 bases for V and 9 bases for J; bases not matched to a gene: 15. Here the CDR3 reads CASSQETYAGGPEVEQFF. The CDR3 nucleotides are TGCGCCAGCAGCCAAGAGACGTACGCGGGGGGGCCTGAGGTTGAGCAGTTCTTC.

V is TRBV2 and J is TRBJ2-3; D may be TRBD1 (6 bases). Trimming shortened V by 8 bases and J by 11 bases, and 14 bases separated the two germline ends. The CDR3 is made up of 11 amino acids. Germline CDR1 and CDR2: SNHLY and FYNNEI. As DNA, the CDR3 is TGTGCCAGCCTAACAGGGAAGGTGCAGTATTTT. It translates to CASLTGKVQYF.

V gene TRBV4-1 combines with J gene TRBJ1-6, with a possible D match to TRBD1 (5 bases). V lost 2 bases to trimming and J lost 5 bases, with 7 bases between them. CDR1 is MGHRA, CDR2 YSYEKL, per germline. CDR3 size: 14 residues. CDR3: CASSQNRNNSPLHF. The CDR3 DNA follows: TGCGCCAGCAGCCAAAACAGGAATAATTCACCCCTCCACTTT.

Here the CDR3 reads CASSLRTASIPSGANVLTF. The CDR3 coding sequence is TGTGCCAGCAGCCTAAGGACAGCTAGTATTCCCTCTGGGGCCAACGTCCTGACTTTC. The chain couples TRBV7-9 to TRBJ2-6, with D perhaps TRBD1 (6 bases). The CDR3 has 19 residues. Germline V gene data show CDR1 as SEHNR and CDR2 as FQNEAQ (reference sequence). V was pared by 5 bases and J by 0 bases, with 20 bases between.

This chain joins TRBV19 and TRBJ1-2, with 7 bases matching TRBD1. This CDR3 region has 12 residues. Germline loops: CDR1 LNHDA, CDR2 SQIVND (reference sequence). V dropped 6 bases and J dropped 4; count of bases not matched to a gene: 2. CDR3 amino acids: CASSGQAYGYTF. The CDR3 DNA is TGTGCCAGTAGCGGACAGGCCTATGGCTACACCTTC.

DNA for the CDR3: TGTGCCAGCAGCTTGGCTCTACAGGGGGCTGGAGATACGCAGTATTTT. Translated, it gives CASSLALQGAGDTQYF. V and J are TRBV5-6 and TRBJ2-3, with TRBD1 matching over 9 bases. V was clipped by 0 bases and J by 5 bases; unmatched bases: 7. Looked up from germline, CDR1 is SGHDT and CDR2 is YYEEEE. This CDR3 comprises 16 residues.

The chain recombines TRBV10-3 with TRBJ1-4; 8 bases map to TRBD1. The germline V gene has CDR1 ENHRY and CDR2 SYGVKD. The CDR3 covers 17 residues. Unmatched junction bases numbered 13, after V lost 2 bases and J lost 8 bases. CDR3 in amino acids: CAISETGSGTGAEKLFF. The DNA of the CDR3 is TGTGCCATCAGTGAGACGGGATCCGGGACAGGCGCAGAAAAACTGTTTTTT.

On this clone itself: One junction end disagrees with the germline gene, perhaps due to a read error. This chain joins TRBV12-3 or TRBV12-4 and TRBJ1-4, with 10 bases identical to TRBD1. This CDR3 has 13 amino acids. CDR3 DNA: TGTGCCTGCAGGGGGACAGGGGTTGAAAAACTGTTTTTT. It specifies CACRGTGVEKLFF.

As concerns this clone: Its ends do not fully match the called genes, so a read error is possible. The chain uses TRBV29-1 and TRBJ1-2; the D gene is possibly TRBD1 (6 bases). Germline-derived CDR1 and CDR2 are SQVTM and ANQGSEA. This CDR3 is built from 13 residues. The CDR3 region is CSVGTGGANGYAF. Here the CDR3 DNA reads TGCAGCGTTGGGACCGGGGGGGCCAATGGCTACGCCTTC.

V is TRBV4-2 and J is TRBJ2-5, with D possibly being TRBD2 (5 bases). The V gene's germline CDR1 is LGHNA and CDR2 YNFKEQ. This CDR3 comprises 14 residues. Deletions cut 1 base from V and 5 bases from J, with 11 bases between. The CDR3 DNA is TGTGCCAGCAGCCAAGTGGGAGTGGACGAGACCCAGTACTTC. This codes for CASSQVGVDETQYF.

The chain has TRBV10-3 and TRBJ2-3; 7 bases match TRBD2. The CDR3 length is 13 residues. J gave up 0 bases and V 11 bases, and 5 bases lay outside the gene matches. Germline assignment: CDR1 ENHRY and CDR2 SYGVKD. Here the CDR3 DNA reads TGTGCCCTCTCCGGGGGGAGCACAGATACGCAGTATTTT. The encoded protein is CALSGGSTDTQYF.

The CDR3 DNA reads as TGTGCCAGCAGCCAAGAAGGAGGGGGCGACGGCTACACCTTC. It is translated as CASSQEGGGDGYTF. This sequence joins TRBV3-1 (or the pseudogene TRBV3-2) and TRBJ1-2, with TRBD1 matching 7 bases. The CDR3 runs to 14 residues. V shed 0 bases, J shed 8 bases, and the junction held 6 bases outside the gene matches. CDR1 LGHDT and CDR2 YNNKEL come from the germline V gene (reference sequence).

This rearrangement joins TRBV12-3 or TRBV12-4 to TRBJ2-5, with D perhaps TRBD2 (6 bases). V lost 3 bases, J lost 5 bases, and 7 bases lay in between. CDR3 size: 12 residues. CDR3 residues: CASSFGGETQYF. CDR3 sequence (DNA): TGTGCCAGCAGTTTTGGGGGGGAGACCCAGTACTTC.

This clone was counted only a few times. V and J are TRBV9 and TRBJ2-5; 10 bases map to TRBD1. With 0 bases clipped from V and 2 bases from J, the junction kept 7 bases outside the gene matches. The CDR3 runs to 17 residues. CDR1 is SGDLS and CDR2 is YYNGEE in the germline V gene. The CDR3 sequence is CASSVGWGTGDQETQYF. The CDR3 nucleotides are TGTGCCAGCAGCGTAGGGTGGGGGACAGGGGATCAAGAGACCCAGTACTTC.

This clone was seen only once. The chain combines TRBV9 with TRBJ2-7, with 7 bases matching TRBD1. In germline, CDR1 is SGDLS, CDR2 YYNGEE. Unmatched junction bases numbered 5, after V lost 4 bases and J lost 1 base. This CDR3 contains 14 residues. The CDR3 region is CASSPTGFSYEQYF. CDR3 in DNA: TGTGCCAGCAGCCCGACAGGGTTTTCCTACGAGCAGTACTTC.

Here the CDR3 reads CASSDRLLQANNEKLFF. CDR3 nucleotide sequence: TGTGCCAGCAGTGACCGGTTATTACAGGCGAATAATGAAAAACTGTTTTTT. The chain recombines TRBV27 with TRBJ1-4; tentatively, D is TRBD1 (5 bases). This CDR3 contains 17 residues. The germline V gene encodes CDR1 MNHEY and CDR2 SMNVEV (reference sequence). V lost 5 bases and J lost 4, with 20 bases in between. Supplemented by reference TRBV27 and TRBJ1-4, the full variable domain reads EAQVTQNPRYLITVTGKKLTVTCSQNMNHEYMSWYRQDPGLGLRQIYYSMNVEVTDKGDVPEGYKVSRKEKRNFPLILESPSPNQTSLYFCASSDRLLQANNEKLFFGSGTQLSVL.

This sequence joins TRBV11-2 and TRBJ2-7, with a weak D call TRBD1 (5 bases). V was clipped by 6 bases and J by 2 bases, with 17 bases between them. Germline V CDR1 and CDR2: SGHAT, FQNNGV. This CDR3 is 15 amino acids long. The CDR3 coding sequence is TGTGCCAGCAGTCAAATGACAGCGTTGGCCTACGAGCAGTACTTC. Amino acids: CASSQMTALAYEQYF.

The gene calls are TRBV7-9 and TRBJ2-3; D is uncertain. This CDR3 region has 14 residues. Between the trimmed V and J ends, which lost 0 bases and 3 bases, there was a span of 7 bases. CDR1 and CDR2 (germline): SEHNR, FQNEAQ (reference sequence). CDR3 in amino acids: CASSLAPQTDTQYF. Written as DNA, the CDR3 is TGTGCCAGCAGCTTAGCGCCGCAGACAGATACGCAGTATTTT. The full variable domain, its missing parts supplied by reference TRBV7-9 and TRBJ2-3, is DTGVSQNPRHKITKRGQNVTFRCDPISEHNRLYWYRQTLGQGPEFLTYFQNEAQLEKSRLLSDRFSAERPKGSFSTLEIQRTEQGDSAMYLCASSLAPQTDTQYFGPGTRLTVL.

The V and J genes are TRBV6-6 and TRBJ1-4; D possibly corresponds to TRBD1 (6 bases). This CDR3 comprises 15 residues. V was trimmed by 6 bases and J by 2 bases, leaving 13 bases between them. The V gene's germline CDR1 is MNHNY and CDR2 SVGAGI (reference sequence). Here the CDR3 reads CASSLTGPTNEKLFF. The CDR3 DNA reads TGTGCCAGCAGCTTAACAGGGCCTACTAATGAAAAACTGTTTTTT.

The rearrangement uses TRBV27 and TRBJ2-7; 9 nucleotides match TRBD1. The trim removed 5 bases at V and 5 bases at J, leaving 13 bases unmatched. CDR1 and CDR2 (germline): MNHEY, SMNVEV (reference sequence). CDR3 length: 16 amino acids. CDR3 DNA sequence: TGTGCCAGCAGTCCCGGGACAGGGCGATCCGGCGACGAGCAGTACTTC. Its translation: CASSPGTGRSGDEQYF.

The gene calls are TRBV27 and TRBJ2-2, with TRBD2 identical over 12 bases. Trimming removed 4 bases from V and 0 bases from J; junction bases left unmatched: 6. This CDR3 region has 18 residues. The germline V gene has CDR1 MNHEY and CDR2 SMNVEV (reference sequence). CDR3 in amino acids: CASSSRRTSGTNTGELFF. CDR3 in DNA: TGTGCCAGCAGTTCGCGCCGGACTAGCGGGACGAACACCGGGGAGCTGTTTTTT.

The V call is TRBV13, the J call TRBJ2-1; 13 bases fit TRBD2. Germline CDR1 is PRHDT and CDR2 is FYEKMQ (reference sequence). This CDR3 has 17 residues. Losses at the gene ends were 0 bases for V and 7 bases for J; bases not matched to a gene: 6. The CDR3 loop reads CASSLGLGLAGVNEQFF. DNA of the CDR3: TGTGCCAGCAGCTTAGGCCTTGGACTAGCGGGAGTTAATGAGCAGTTCTTC.

This clone was counted a few times. V usage is TRBV7-9 and J usage is TRBJ1-3; 7 bases agree with TRBD1. The germline gives CDR1 SEHNR, CDR2 FQNEAQ (reference sequence). The CDR3 has 15 residues. V trimming: 8 bases; J trimming: 1 base; junction bases outside the gene matches: 8. The CDR3 DNA sequence: TGTGCCAGCGATACAGGGGTGCGTTCTGGAAACACCATATATTTT. This gives the protein CASDTGVRSGNTIYF.

This chain uses TRBV28 with TRBJ1-2; possible D gene TRBD1, 6 bases. The germline V gene has CDR1 MDHEN and CDR2 SYDVKM. CDR3 length: 13 amino acids. V was pared by 5 bases and J by 4 bases, with 11 bases between. The chain's CDR3 is CASSTGYAYGYTF. CDR3 bases: TGTGCCAGCAGTACAGGGTATGCCTATGGCTACACCTTC.

The rearrangement joins TRBV19 to TRBJ2-6; 7 nucleotides align to TRBD2. With 3 bases clipped from V and 4 bases from J, the junction kept 6 bases outside the gene matches. The CDR3 runs 16 residues. The germline gives CDR1 LNHDA, CDR2 SQIVND (reference sequence). CDR3 residues: CASSIVGGYGANVLTF. The CDR3 nucleotides are TGTGCCAGTAGTATTGTGGGGGGGTACGGGGCCAACGTCCTGACTTTC.

The V gene is TRBV13, the J gene TRBJ2-3; 9 positions match TRBD2. The CDR3 has 13 amino acids. Per the germline V gene, CDR1 is PRHDT and CDR2 is FYEKMQ (reference sequence). The CDR3: CATGGRAEDTQYF. CDR3 nucleotide sequence: TGTGCTACGGGCGGGAGGGCCGAGGATACGCAGTATTTT.

V and J are TRBV3-1 (or the pseudogene TRBV3-2) and TRBJ2-3; TRBD2 is a possible D gene (5 bases). V lost 1 base and J 6 bases, leaving 8 bases between the germline ends. Germline CDR1 and CDR2: LGHDT and YNNKEL (reference sequence). CDR3 length: 13 residues. The DNA of the CDR3 is TGTGCCAGCAGCCAAGCAGGAGGTGATACGCAGTATTTT. Its translation is CASSQAGGDTQYF.

The V and J genes are TRBV7-6 and TRBJ2-2, with a possible D match to TRBD1 (5 bases). CDR1 SGHVS and CDR2 FNYEAQ come from the germline V gene. This CDR3 has 16 residues. V was cut by 0 bases and J by 2 bases, with 10 bases left in between. The CDR3 nucleotides read TGTGCCAGCAGCTTAGCGTCTGGACAAAACACCGGGGAGCTGTTTTTT. Amino acids: CASSLASGQNTGELFF.